The next 25 T cell receptor beta chains were all read from a single sample in a study of T cells expressing NK-cell markers. Each CDR3 protein gets one entry in TCRdb, which reprocessed the 5' RACE reads and gives no DNA. The sample features hundreds of thousands of distinct CDR3 sequences, with roughly 3.6% in its top ten. Sequencing input: blood T cells: a sorted CD56 or NKG2C T cell subset, CD4+ or CD8+ T cells, or bulk PBMC T cells (not recorded which). These receptors were collected from a man aged 18 to 35 in good health.

The rearrangement links TRBV7-2 to TRBJ2-4; TCRdb gives TRBD2 as the D gene, but with no DNA this cannot be confirmed. Germline-derived CDR1 and CDR2 are SGHTA and FQGNSA. The CDR3 spans 14 residues. CDR3 residues: CASSPGTQSNIQYF.

The CDR3 reads CATRPGTEDTDTQYF. This chain joins TRBV24-1 and TRBJ2-3; the D call of TRBD1 rests on TCRdb alone, since no DNA is present to check it. Germline loops: CDR1 KGHDR, CDR2 SFDVKD. This CDR3 is 15 amino acids long.

The chain uses TRBV12-5 and TRBJ2-5; without DNA, the TCRdb call of TRBD1 cannot be checked. CDR1 is LGHNT, CDR2 FRNRAP, per germline. The CDR3 extends over 12 amino acids. This CDR3 reads CASGRPGETQYF.

The J gene is TRBJ2-1, the V gene TRBV5-6; the TRBD1 assignment by TCRdb is unverifiable without DNA. There are 17 residues in the CDR3. CDR1 is SGHDT and CDR2 is YYEEEE in the germline V gene. CDR3 residues: CASSLGAGTGDYNEQFF.

The rearrangement joins TRBV9 to TRBJ2-1; TCRdb's D call of TRBD1 is untestable without DNA. The CDR3 sequence is 14 residues long. Germline CDR1 and CDR2: SGDLS and YYNGEE. CDR3 region: CASSVVWGRDEQFF.

The chain employs TRBV21-1 and TRBJ2-5; TCRdb outputs TRBD1, but without DNA this stays unchecked. TRBV21-1 is a recognized pseudogene. This CDR3 has 17 amino acids. The CDR3 loop reads CASSKDEFGGYQETQYF.

V gene TRBV12-3 or TRBV12-4 combines with J gene TRBJ1-6; lacking DNA, the TRBD1 call made by TCRdb goes unchecked. The length of the CDR3 is 14 residues. The CDR3 sequence: CASTRGQDNSPLHF.

The chain employs TRBV18 and TRBJ2-3; the TCRdb D gene call, TRBD1, has no DNA to confirm it. Germline V gene lookup returns CDR1 KGHSH and CDR2 LQKENI. This CDR3 spans 15 amino acids. CDR3 protein: CASSPPRTGSDTQYF. Looking up the rest from reference TRBV18 and TRBJ2-3 gives the full variable domain: NAGVMQNPRHLVRRRGQEARLRCSPMKGHSHVYWYRQLPEEGLKFMVYLQKENIIDESGMPKERFSAEFPKEGPSILRIQQVVRGDSAAYFCASSPPRTGSDTQYFGPGTRLTVL.

V is TRBV6-5 and J is TRBJ2-7. From germline, CDR1 is MNHEY and CDR2 SVGAGI. The CDR3 runs 15 residues. The CDR3 here is CASSATDSRLGEQYF.

The chain joins TRBV5-1 to TRBJ2-7; there is no DNA to check the TCRdb D call of TRBD1. Germline V lookup: CDR1 SGHRS, CDR2 YFSETQ. CDR3 length equals 14 residues. This CDR3 is CASSLEIATPLQYF.

This rearrangement joins TRBV28 to TRBJ2-2; TCRdb designates TRBD2, a call that cannot be tested without DNA. Germline-derived CDR1 and CDR2 are MDHEN and SYDVKM. The CDR3 sequence is 16 residues long. The CDR3 loop is CASSLWLLAGARELFF.

V gene TRBV7-2 combines with J gene TRBJ1-2. Looked up from germline, CDR1 is SGHTA and CDR2 is FQGNSA. This CDR3 is 15 amino acids long. CDR3 in amino acids: CASSYLGEAADGYTF.

The chain recombines TRBV4-1 with TRBJ2-5; lacking DNA, the TRBD1 call made by TCRdb goes unchecked. Looked up from germline, CDR1 is MGHRA and CDR2 is YSYEKL. The CDR3 has 14 residues. The CDR3 loop is CASSVQGEEETQYF.

The chain couples TRBV30 to TRBJ2-1; lacking DNA, the TRBD1 call made by TCRdb goes unchecked. Germline lookup yields CDR1 GTSNPN and CDR2 SVGIG (reference sequence). The CDR3 has 15 amino acids. CDR3 region: CAWSVRRQGLNEQFF.

V usage is TRBV9 and J usage is TRBJ1-1; as DNA is missing, the TRBD1 call by TCRdb cannot be tested. From germline, CDR1 is SGDLS and CDR2 YYNGEE. This CDR3 comprises 13 residues. This CDR3 reads CASSLGQASEAFF.

This chain links TRBV12-3 or TRBV12-4 with TRBJ2-1. This CDR3 is 12 amino acids long. This chain's CDR3 is CASKETNNEQFF.

V and J are TRBV12-3 or TRBV12-4 and TRBJ2-5; TCRdb's D call of TRBD1 is untestable without DNA. The CDR3 is made up of 15 amino acids. The CDR3 sequence: CASSLGGQGRNTQYF.

The chain recombines TRBV16 with TRBJ1-2; TCRdb's D call of TRBD1 is untestable without DNA. This CDR3 is 13 amino acids long. Germline CDR1 reads KGHSY; CDR2 reads FQNENV. This CDR3 is CASSEGTLDGYTF. Variable domain in full (rest from reference TRBV16 and TRBJ1-2): GEEVAQTPKHLVRGEGQKAKLYCAPIKGHSYVFWYQQVLKNEFKFLISFQNENVFDETGMPKERFSAKCLPNSPCSLEIQATKLEDSAVYFCASSEGTLDGYTFGSGTRLTVV.

The chain uses TRBV4-1 and TRBJ2-2; the TCRdb call, TRBD1, lacks DNA for checking. The CDR3 totals 15 residues. The V gene's germline CDR1 is MGHRA and CDR2 YSYEKL. The CDR3 here is CASSHPGTGQGELFF.

The chain carries TRBV29-1 and TRBJ1-1; TCRdb's D gene call, TRBD1, goes unchecked for lack of DNA. Germline assignment: CDR1 SQVTM and CDR2 ANQGSEA. The CDR3 extends over 14 amino acids. The CDR3: CSVEGGGPWAEAFF.

The chain is built from TRBV11-2 and TRBJ2-6; as DNA is missing, the TRBD1 call by TCRdb cannot be tested. The CDR3 sequence is 18 residues long. Germline values: CDR1 SGHAT, CDR2 FQNNGV. The CDR3 is CASSLGGTGSSGANVLTF.

V is TRBV7-7 and J is TRBJ2-5; without DNA, the TCRdb call of TRBD1 cannot be checked. In germline, CDR1 is SSHAT, CDR2 FNYEAQ (reference sequence). This CDR3 is 15 amino acids long. The CDR3 sequence: CASSRGGRNQETQYF.

The chain links TRBV7-9 to TRBJ2-7; the D call of TRBD2 rests on TCRdb alone, since no DNA is present to check it. There are 14 residues in the CDR3. Germline CDR1 is SEHNR and CDR2 is FQNEAQ (reference sequence). CDR3 region: CASSQWTLPYEQYF.

The CDR3 protein is CASSLLNYGYTF. The genes are TRBV12-3 or TRBV12-4 and TRBJ1-2. The CDR3 runs to 12 residues.

J is TRBJ2-1 and V is TRBV6-5; TCRdb's assignment of TRBD2 cannot be checked, as there is no DNA. The V gene's germline CDR1 is MNHEY and CDR2 SVGAGI. The CDR3 runs 15 residues. This CDR3 reads CASSYSEGAVGEQFF.